The clone carrying this T cell receptor beta chain was recorded many times. What it binds is not known. During its preparation, the TCRbeta library received unique molecular identifiers. TCRdb recomputed calls from the PCR reads with MiXCR, one row per CDR3 protein. Of about 290,000 distinct CDR3 sequences listed, about 9.5% are singletons. These data belong to a study of T-cell reconstitution after alpha-beta-depleted transplantation in children. Study results and limitations: Once a year had passed after transplant, T-cell counts and diversity came mostly from newly produced T cells. Where alpha-beta T cells came from about two months after transplant was reportedly several hundred expanded graft clones.

This receptor was obtained from a boy in the first two years of life with acute myeloid leukemia, due to receive a stem cell transplant. The sequencing here drew on PBMCs, taken before TCRalphabeta/CD19-depleted stem cell transplant.

Here the CDR3 reads CASSPSPGTGFNEQFF. The CDR3, as DNA: TGCGCCAGCAGCCCGTCACCCGGGACAGGGTTCAATGAGCAGTTCTTC. This chain links TRBV5-1 with TRBJ2-1; 9 bases are shared with TRBD1. Trimming at V came to 4 bases and at J to 6 bases, leaving 11 bases not matched to a gene. The CDR3 has 16 amino acids. Germline V gene lookup returns CDR1 SGHRS and CDR2 YFSETQ.